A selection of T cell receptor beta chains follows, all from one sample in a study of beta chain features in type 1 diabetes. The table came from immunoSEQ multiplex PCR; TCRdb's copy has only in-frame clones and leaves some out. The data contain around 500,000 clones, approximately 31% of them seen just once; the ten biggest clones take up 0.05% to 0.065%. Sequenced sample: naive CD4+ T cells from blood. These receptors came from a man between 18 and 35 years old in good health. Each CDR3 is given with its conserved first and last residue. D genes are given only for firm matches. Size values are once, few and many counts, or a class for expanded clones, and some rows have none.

CDR3aa: CASSPGLAGVGTGELFF
CDR3nt: TGTGCCAGCAGCCCGGGACTAGCGGGAGTCGGGACCGGGGAGCTGTTTTTT
d_gene: TRBD2
abundance: .
j_gene: TRBJ2-2
v_gene: TRBV11-2

CDR3aa: CAWRGPAKETQYF
CDR3nt: TGTGCCTGGAGGGGCCCAGCCAAAGAGACCCAGTACTTC
d_gene: .
abundance: .
j_gene: TRBJ2-5
v_gene: TRBV30

CDR3aa: CSVQQGAEAFF
CDR3nt: TGCAGCGTACAACAGGGGGCTGAAGCTTTCTTT
d_gene: TRBD1
abundance: few
j_gene: TRBJ1-1
v_gene: TRBV29-1

CDR3aa: CAWRETGGTEAFF
CDR3nt: TGTGCCTGGAGAGAGACAGGGGGCACTGAAGCTTTCTTT
d_gene: TRBD1
abundance: .
j_gene: TRBJ1-1
v_gene: TRBV30

CDR3aa: CASSPTGDYGYTF
CDR3nt: TGTGCCAGCTCACCGACAGGAGACTATGGCTACACCTTC
d_gene: .
abundance: .
j_gene: TRBJ1-2
v_gene: TRBV18

CDR3aa: CASSQTYKETEAFF
CDR3nt: TGTGCCAGCTCACAGACCTACAAAGAGACTGAAGCTTTCTTT
d_gene: .
abundance: .
j_gene: TRBJ1-1
v_gene: TRBV18

CDR3aa: CASGLATRFDEQFF
CDR3nt: TGTGCTAGTGGTTTGGCGACTAGGTTTGATGAGCAGTTCTTC
d_gene: .
abundance: .
j_gene: TRBJ2-1
v_gene: TRBV12-5

CDR3aa: CASSNRETYEQYF
CDR3nt: TGTGCCAGCAGCAATCGGGAAACCTACGAGCAGTACTTC
d_gene: .
abundance: once
j_gene: TRBJ2-7
v_gene: TRBV21-1

CDR3aa: CASSASAGSYNEQFF
CDR3nt: TGTGCCAGCAGCGCTTCAGCCGGCTCCTACAATGAGCAGTTCTTC
d_gene: .
abundance: .
j_gene: TRBJ2-1
v_gene: TRBV9

CDR3aa: CSARSRTEAFF
CDR3nt: TGCAGTGCTAGATCGCGCACTGAAGCTTTCTTT
d_gene: .
abundance: few
j_gene: TRBJ1-1
v_gene: TRBV20-1

CDR3aa: CASSFLEWRGTDTQYF
CDR3nt: TGTGCCAGCAGTTTCCTGGAGTGGAGGGGGACAGATACGCAGTATTTT
d_gene: .
abundance: .
j_gene: TRBJ2-3
v_gene: TRBV28

CDR3aa: CAARGGSTEAFF
CDR3nt: TGTGCCGCCCGGGGGGGGAGCACTGAAGCTTTCTTT
d_gene: .
abundance: .
j_gene: TRBJ1-1
v_gene: TRBV10-3

CDR3aa: CASSSSWSGELFF
CDR3nt: TGTGCCAGCAGCTCCTCGTGGTCCGGGGAGCTGTTTTTT
d_gene: .
abundance: few
j_gene: TRBJ2-2
v_gene: TRBV7-3

CDR3aa: CSTRSDTQYF
CDR3nt: TGCAGTACCCGGTCGGATACGCAGTATTTT
d_gene: .
abundance: few
j_gene: TRBJ2-3
v_gene: TRBV20-1

CDR3aa: CASRRGQEGTQYF
CDR3nt: TGTGCCAGCAGACGTGGACAGGAAGGGACCCAGTACTTC
d_gene: TRBD1
abundance: .
j_gene: TRBJ2-5
v_gene: TRBV5-6

CDR3aa: CAISEGNRGSYEQYF
CDR3nt: TGTGCCATCAGTGAGGGAAACAGAGGGTCCTACGAGCAGTACTTC
d_gene: .
abundance: .
j_gene: TRBJ2-7
v_gene: TRBV10-3

CDR3aa: CASSATSGRGVQYF
CDR3nt: TGTGCCAGCAGCGCGACTAGCGGGAGGGGTGTTCAGTACTTC
d_gene: TRBD2
abundance: few
j_gene: TRBJ2-4
v_gene: TRBV9

CDR3aa: CASSLVDGRAGETQYF
CDR3nt: TGTGCCAGCAGCTTAGTCGACGGGAGGGCCGGGGAGACCCAGTACTTC
d_gene: TRBD2
abundance: few
j_gene: TRBJ2-5
v_gene: TRBV13

CDR3aa: CASSEFPTNTGELFF
CDR3nt: TGTGCCAGCAGTGAATTCCCTACGAACACCGGGGAGCTGTTTTTT
d_gene: .
abundance: .
j_gene: TRBJ2-2
v_gene: TRBV25-1